These 14 T cell receptor beta chains were sequenced from one sample in a study of PD-1 blockade in classical Hodgkin lymphoma. Profiled with immunoSEQ multiplex PCR; TCRdb holds only in-frame clones, not every one. The sample yields under 95,000 clones, 80% to 95% seen once. Each and every patient relapsed after autologous stem cell transplantation, and patients got differing brentuximab vedotin exposure. The sample consisted of peripheral blood mononuclear cells (PBMCs), taken before the second cycle of nivolumab. All receptors derive from a human donor with classical Hodgkin lymphoma.

The J gene is TRBJ1-5, the V gene TRBV19, with D tentatively TRBD1 (6 bases). Germline V gene sequence: CDR1 LNHDA, CDR2 SQIVND (reference sequence). This CDR3 is built from 18 residues. Trimming stripped 5 bases from V and 0 bases from J, with 20 bases between. CDR3: CASSGRGQNVYSNQPQHF. CDR3 DNA: TGTGCCAGTAGTGGGAGGGGACAAAACGTCTATAGCAATCAGCCCCAGCATTTT.

This clone was recorded once. The chain uses TRBV5-1 and TRBJ2-2; 10 bases align to TRBD2. The CDR3 has 18 residues. Trimming at V came to 0 bases and at J to 3 bases, leaving 8 bases not matched to a gene. CDR1 is SGHRS and CDR2 is YFSETQ in the germline V gene. CDR3 nucleotides: TGCGCCAGCAGCTTGGACCCTAGCGGGAGTTCGTACACCGGGGAGCTGTTTTTT. It codes for CASSLDPSGSSYTGELFF.

The rearrangement joins TRBV19 to TRBJ1-3; D is unclear. The V gene's germline CDR1 is LNHDA and CDR2 SQIVND (reference sequence). The CDR3 runs to 13 residues. Trimming removed 5 bases from V and 3 bases from J, with 8 bases in between. CDR3 bases: TGTGCCAGTAGTGATCCGGTTGGAAACACCATATATTTT. Residues: CASSDPVGNTIYF. The full variable domain, its missing parts supplied by reference TRBV19 and TRBJ1-3, is DGGITQSPKYLFRKEGQNVTLSCEQNLNHDAMYWYRQDPGQGLRLIYYSQIVNDFQKGDIAEGYSVSREKKESFPLTVTSAQKNPTAFYLCASSDPVGNTIYFGEGSWLTVV.

V is TRBV28 and J is TRBJ2-1; 12 bases are shared with TRBD2. This CDR3 has 14 residues. Germline loops: CDR1 MDHEN, CDR2 SYDVKM. The J segment lost 8 bases and the V segment lost 4 bases, leaving 3 bases of the junction unmatched. CDR3 in amino acids: CASSWTSGIYEQFF. The DNA of the CDR3 is TGTGCCAGCAGTTGGACTAGCGGGATATATGAGCAGTTCTTC.

The rearrangement joins TRBV10-1 to TRBJ2-1; 9 nucleotides line up with TRBD2. V trimming: 2 bases; J trimming: 4 bases; junction bases outside the gene matches: 3. There are 15 residues in the CDR3. Germline CDR1 WNHNN, CDR2 SYGVQD (reference sequence). CDR3 residues: CASSEALAGYNEQFF. The CDR3 bases are TGCGCCAGCAGTGAGGCCCTAGCGGGATACAATGAGCAGTTCTTC.

The V gene is TRBV11-2, the J gene TRBJ2-3, with 8 nucleotides matching TRBD2. V shed 1 base, J shed 8 bases, and the junction held 8 bases outside the gene matches. Germline CDR1 is SGHAT and CDR2 is FQNNGV. This CDR3 spans 15 amino acids. CDR3 in DNA: TGTGCCAGCAGCTTAGCGGGAGGGCCCCCCGGTACGCAGTATTTT. Its translation: CASSLAGGPPGTQYF.

This rearrangement joins TRBV28 to TRBJ2-1; 7 bases line up with TRBD2. Germline lookup yields CDR1 MDHEN and CDR2 SYDVKM. The CDR3 totals 14 residues. V was clipped by 4 bases and J by 6 bases; unmatched bases: 6. CDR3 bases: TGTGCCAGCAGTTCCTGGACTAGAATCAATGAGCAGTTCTTC. As protein: CASSSWTRINEQFF.

The rearrangement uses TRBV5-5 and TRBJ2-7; 8 positions agree with TRBD1. The germline CDR1 and CDR2 sequences are SGHKS and YYEKEE (reference sequence). V gave up 6 bases and J gave up 3 bases; unmatched junction bases: 8. This CDR3 is 14 amino acids long. The CDR3 sequence: CASKGTGLLYEQYF. CDR3 coding DNA: TGTGCCAGCAAGGGGACAGGACTCCTCTACGAGCAGTACTTC.

This sequence joins TRBV6-1 and TRBJ2-4; D possibly uses TRBD1 or TRBD2 (5 bases each). The CDR3 has 18 residues. V lost 0 bases and J lost 2, with 17 bases in between. Per germline, CDR1 MNHNS and CDR2 SASEGT. As DNA, the CDR3 is TGTGCCAGCAGTGAAGCGCCGGGCCAGGGAGAAACCAAAAACATTCAGTACTTC. Its translation: CASSEAPGQGETKNIQYF.

The genes are TRBV28 and TRBJ2-1; D is ambiguous. The CDR3 runs 11 residues. Germline CDR1 MDHEN, CDR2 SYDVKM. V dropped 2 bases and J dropped 6 bases, with 2 bases sitting between them. CDR3 sequence reads: CASSLSNEQFF. The CDR3 coding sequence is TGTGCCAGCAGTTTAAGCAATGAGCAGTTCTTC.

The rearrangement links TRBV7-9 to TRBJ2-1; no clear D. Trimming removed 0 bases at V and 5 bases at J, with 11 bases between. Germline V lookup: CDR1 SEHNR, CDR2 FQNEAQ (reference sequence). CDR3 length: 15 amino acids. CDR3 in amino acids: CASSLAVGWHNEQFF. CDR3 DNA sequence: TGTGCCAGCAGCTTAGCTGTCGGGTGGCACAATGAGCAGTTCTTC. The complete variable domain, with remaining parts taken from reference TRBV7-9 and TRBJ2-1, reads DTGVSQNPRHKITKRGQNVTFRCDPISEHNRLYWYRQTLGQGPEFLTYFQNEAQLEKSRLLSDRFSAERPKGSFSTLEIQRTEQGDSAMYLCASSLAVGWHNEQFFGPGTRLTVL.

This sequence joins TRBV28 and TRBJ2-6; D not certain. The germline V and J ends were trimmed by 8 bases and 1 base, with 9 bases remaining between them. This CDR3 is 14 amino acids long. Germline CDR1 is MDHEN and CDR2 is SYDVKM. This CDR3 reads CASARVSGANVLTF. For the CDR3, the DNA is TGTGCCAGCGCCCGGGTGTCTGGGGCCAACGTCCTGACTTTC.

The J gene is TRBJ1-5, the V gene TRBV15; 7 bases are a match to TRBD1. The CDR3 is made up of 15 amino acids. Germline values: CDR1 LNHNV, CDR2 YYDKDF (reference sequence). Losses at the gene ends were 1 base for V and 4 bases for J; bases not matched to a gene: 4. DNA of the CDR3: TGTGCCACCAGCAGAGGGGGACAGCTAAATCAGCCCCAGCATTTT. This translates into CATSRGGQLNQPQHF.

The V gene is TRBV28, the J gene TRBJ1-5, with a tentative D call TRBD1 (5 bases). V was pared by 8 bases and J by 2 bases, with 19 bases between. The germline CDR1 and CDR2 sequences are MDHEN and SYDVKM. The CDR3 extends over 16 amino acids. CDR3 amino acids: CASVRSKLGGNQPQHF. Written as DNA, the CDR3 is TGTGCCAGCGTCCGATCGAAGTTAGGGGGCAATCAGCCCCAGCATTTT. The entire variable domain, with the rest obtained from reference TRBV28 and TRBJ1-5, is as follows: DVKVTQSSRYLVKRTGEKVFLECVQDMDHENMFWYRQDPGLGLRLIYFSYDVKMKEKGDIPEGYSVSREKKERFSLILESASTNQTSMYLCASVRSKLGGNQPQHFGDGTRLSIL.